The sequence of this T cell receptor (beta chain) was determined in a study of cytomegalovirus exposure and HLA in healthy donors. Study-level findings and limits: Per a prior analysis, the majority of TCR beta V segments were productive roughly 87% or roughly 30% of the time. In vitro work confirmed that a few CMV-associated chains recognize CMV antigens. Among immune exposure information, only CMV serostatus was available.

The PCR used 60 Vbeta and 13 Jbeta primers. Some clones are missing from TCRdb's copy, which holds only in-frame ones; the method was immunoSEQ multiplex PCR. The table includes 110,000 to 150,000 clones, approximately 80% detected once. With regard to this clone: Antigen unknown.

V gave up 2 bases and J gave up 4 bases; unmatched junction bases: 14. This CDR3 region has 18 residues. From germline, CDR1 is MGHDK and CDR2 SYGVNS. The chain uses TRBV25-1 and TRBJ2-5, with 9 bases that match TRBD2. The origin of this receptor is a woman in her thirties or forties in good health and CMV-seropositive. Sequenced: PBMCs. This CDR3 reads CASSENLLAGPAGETQYF. The CDR3 DNA reads as TGTGCCAGCAGTGAAAACTTGCTAGCGGGACCGGCGGGAGAGACCCAGTACTTC.